Presented here are 7 T cell receptor beta chains from one specimen sequenced in a study of patients and donors after allogeneic stem cell transplantation. TCRdb fed the RT-PCR reads into MiXCR, producing one record per CDR3 protein. The data contain about 230,000 distinct CDR3 sequences, 13% to 15% of them singletons. Sequenced material: blood, either unsorted or a sorted T cell fraction (not recorded which). These receptors originate from a human donor who was either an allogeneic HSCT recipient or a stem cell or donor lymphocyte infusion donor (not recorded which). It is not recorded whose cells these are; they may come from a transplant donor.

This clonotype was counted a few times. The V and J genes are TRBV6-6 and TRBJ2-5, with D hard to call. Per germline, CDR1 MNHNY and CDR2 SVGAGI (reference sequence). The CDR3 consists of 13 residues. Trimming removed 4 bases from V and 9 bases from J, with 15 bases in between. The CDR3 DNA follows: TGTGCCAGCAGTTTGACTGGAGAGAGACCCCAGTACTTC. Amino acids: CASSLTGERPQYF.

This clonotype was seen a handful of times. The chain couples TRBV20-1 to TRBJ2-3; the D gene is possibly TRBD2 (8 bases). The ends were cut back, 5 bases at V and 2 bases at J, with 26 bases in the middle. Per the germline V gene, CDR1 is DFQATT and CDR2 is SNEGSKA (reference sequence). This CDR3 has 18 residues. CDR3 nucleotide sequence: TGCAGTGCTCCAGATCTAAAGGGGGCGGGGGGTACCACAGATACGCAGTATTTT. Its translation: CSAPDLKGAGGTTDTQYF.

This clonotype was recorded many times. V and J are TRBV6-1 and TRBJ2-3; 7 nucleotides align to TRBD2. This CDR3 region has 15 residues. Trimming cost V 5 bases and J 4 bases; bases outside gene matches: 9. Germline CDR1 reads MNHNS; CDR2 reads SASEGT. CDR3 sequence reads: CASSRTGTNSDTQYF. The CDR3 nucleotides are TGTGCCAGCAGTCGAACCGGGACTAACTCAGATACGCAGTATTTT.

As concerns this clonotype: The junction departs from the called germline gene at one end, perhaps through a read error. The chain couples TRBV5-4 to TRBJ2-1; TRBD2 is a possible D gene (6 bases). Germline CDR1 SGHNT, CDR2 YYREEE (reference sequence). The CDR3 loop spans 13 amino acids. Here the CDR3 DNA reads TGTGCCAGCAGCTCTACTAGCTACCATGAGCAGTTCTTC. Its translation: CASSSTSYHEQFF.

The chain carries TRBV12-3 or TRBV12-4 and TRBJ1-1; TRBD1 might be the D (6 bases). The CDR3 covers 13 residues. V lost 3 bases and J lost 5, with 10 bases in between. Written as DNA, the CDR3 is TGTGCCAGCAGTTTGGGGGCGACTACTGAAGCTTTCTTT. This translates into CASSLGATTEAFF.

This clonotype was detected only a few times. The chain links TRBV9 to TRBJ2-7; a possible D gene is TRBD1 (5 bases). The CDR3 spans 15 residues. V dropped 4 bases and J dropped 0 bases, with 14 bases sitting between them. Germline V gene sequence: CDR1 SGDLS, CDR2 YYNGEE. The CDR3 coding sequence is TGTGCCAGCAGCCCTTATGACAGCCGCTCCTACGAGCAGTACTTC. It yields the protein CASSPYDSRSYEQYF. Full variable domain (remainder filled in from reference TRBV9 and TRBJ2-7): DSGVTQTPKHLITATGQRVTLRCSPRSGDLSVYWYQQSLDQGLQFLIQYYNGEERAKGNILERFSAQQFPDLHSELNLSSLELGDSALYFCASSPYDSRSYEQYFGPGTRLTVT.

This sequence joins TRBV10-2 and TRBJ2-2, with D perhaps TRBD2 (7 bases). Per the germline V gene, CDR1 is WSHSY and CDR2 is SAAADI. The CDR3 totals 15 residues. Trimming shortened V by 7 bases and J by 4 bases, and 16 bases separated the two germline ends. The CDR3 coding sequence is TGCGCCAGCACGTTTGGGGGGGCTGTCACCGGGGAGCTGTTTTTT. The encoded protein is CASTFGGAVTGELFF.